This T cell receptor beta chain appears in the sequencing data of a study of blood T cells in healthy people across ages. It was with a sample-barcoded 5' primer and a J-beta primer mix that a second PCR of roughly 6 to 12 cycles was run. Every molecule of cDNA carried a tag from a template-switch adaptor with 12 random nucleotides. No fewer than 2.5 million CDR3-containing paired-end reads came from each sample. TCRdb reanalysed the 5' RACE reads using MiXCR and keeps one entry per CDR3 protein. The table includes hundreds of thousands of distinct CDR3 sequences, around 62% detected once. The table lists this clonotype with a few counts. As yet, its antigen is unknown. The V and J ends lost 5 bases and 6 bases, in that order; junction bases with no gene match: 9. The CDR3 loop spans 15 amino acids. CDR1 is DFQATT and CDR2 is SNEGSKA in the germline V gene (reference sequence). Study-wide findings and caveats: Possibly confounding the expanded clonotype changes was the fact that donor CMV status was unknown.

The TCR sequence derives from a man younger than 40 in good health. The material sequenced was blood. The rearrangement joins TRBV20-1 to TRBJ2-1, with TRBD2 matching over 11 bases. CDR3 nucleotide sequence: TGCAGTGCTCGACGTAGCGGGGGGGTTTTCAATGAGCAGTTCTTC. Translated, it gives CSARRSGGVFNEQFF.